The clone carrying this TCR beta chain has only one observation. Trimming took 3 bases from V and 1 from J; bases not matched to a gene: 2. This CDR3 is 15 amino acids long. Per germline, CDR1 SGHVS and CDR2 FQNEAQ. This table comes from immunoSEQ multiplex PCR, and its TCRdb copy is limited to in-frame clones, with some not included. The repertoire includes about 310,000 clones, about 90% of them detected once, and roughly 2.9% sits in the top ten. The data stem from a study of blood T cell repertoires in COVID-19. Looking at the study overall: In each case, the material was cDNA or gDNA derived from T cells, B-cell-depleted T cells, or PBMCs.

This sequence was found in a woman in her 30s with COVID-19, enrolled during active disease. The chain employs TRBV7-8 and TRBJ1-5, with 8 bases matching TRBD1. The specimen sequenced was peripheral blood. CDR3 amino acids: CASSFQGASNQPQHF. The CDR3 DNA reads TGTGCCAGCAGCTTTCAGGGGGCGAGCAATCAGCCCCAGCATTTT.